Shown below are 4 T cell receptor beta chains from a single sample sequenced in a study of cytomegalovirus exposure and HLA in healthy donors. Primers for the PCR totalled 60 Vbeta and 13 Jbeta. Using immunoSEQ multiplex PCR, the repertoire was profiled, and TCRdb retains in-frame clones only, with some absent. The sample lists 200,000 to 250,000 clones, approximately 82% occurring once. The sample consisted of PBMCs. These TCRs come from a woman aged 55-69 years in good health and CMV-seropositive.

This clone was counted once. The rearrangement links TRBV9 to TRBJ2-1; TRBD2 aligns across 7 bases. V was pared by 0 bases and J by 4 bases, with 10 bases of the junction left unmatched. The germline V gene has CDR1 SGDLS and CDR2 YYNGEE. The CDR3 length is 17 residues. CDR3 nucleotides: TGTGCCAGCAGCGTAGGGAGTACGCGGGAGTGGTACAATGAGCAGTTCTTC. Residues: CASSVGSTREWYNEQFF.

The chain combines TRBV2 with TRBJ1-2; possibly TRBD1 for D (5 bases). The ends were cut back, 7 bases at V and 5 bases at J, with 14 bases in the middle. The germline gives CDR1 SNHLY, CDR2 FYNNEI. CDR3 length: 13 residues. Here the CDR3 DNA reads TGTGCCAGCACCCTCCAGGGTGGATATGGCTACACCTTC. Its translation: CASTLQGGYGYTF.

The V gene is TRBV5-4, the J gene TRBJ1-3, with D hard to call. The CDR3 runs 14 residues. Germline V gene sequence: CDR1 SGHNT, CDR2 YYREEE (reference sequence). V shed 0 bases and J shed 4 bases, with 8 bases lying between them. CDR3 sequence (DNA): TGTGCCAGCAGCTTGGGAGGGTTCGGAAACACCATATATTTT. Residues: CASSLGGFGNTIYF. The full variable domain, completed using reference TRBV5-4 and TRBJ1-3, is ETGVTQSPTHLIKTRGQQVTLRCSSQSGHNTVSWYQQALGQGPQFIFQYYREEENGRGNFPPRFSGLQFPNYSSELNVNALELDDSALYLCASSLGGFGNTIYFGEGSWLTVV.

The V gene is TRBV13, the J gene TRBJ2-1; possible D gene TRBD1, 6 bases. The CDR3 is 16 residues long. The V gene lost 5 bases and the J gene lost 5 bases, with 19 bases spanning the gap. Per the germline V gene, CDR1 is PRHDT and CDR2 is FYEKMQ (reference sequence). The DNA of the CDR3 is TGTGCCAGCAGCGACCTTTTGGGGGCATCAAACAATGAGCAGTTCTTC. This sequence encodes CASSDLLGASNNEQFF.